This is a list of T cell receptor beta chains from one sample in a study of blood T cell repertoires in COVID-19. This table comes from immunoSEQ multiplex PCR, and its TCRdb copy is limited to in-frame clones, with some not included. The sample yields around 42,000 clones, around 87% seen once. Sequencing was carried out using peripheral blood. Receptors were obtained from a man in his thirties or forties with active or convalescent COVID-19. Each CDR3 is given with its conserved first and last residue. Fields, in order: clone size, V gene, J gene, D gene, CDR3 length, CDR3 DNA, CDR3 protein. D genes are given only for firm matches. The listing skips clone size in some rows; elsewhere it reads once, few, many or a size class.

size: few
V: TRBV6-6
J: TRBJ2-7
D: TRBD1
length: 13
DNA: TGTGTGGTACGGGACAGTACATCCTACGAGCAGTACTTC
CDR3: CVVRDSTSYEQYF

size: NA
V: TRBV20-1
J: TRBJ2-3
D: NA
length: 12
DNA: TGCAGTGCTAGTCAGTATGCAGATACGCAGTATTTT
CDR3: CSASQYADTQYF

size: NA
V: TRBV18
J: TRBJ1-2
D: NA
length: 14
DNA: TGTGCCAGCTCACTCGACAGAGCTAACTATGGCTACACCTTC
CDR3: CASSLDRANYGYTF

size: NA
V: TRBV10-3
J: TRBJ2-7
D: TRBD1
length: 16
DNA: TGTGCCATCAGTGACCCTAGGACAGGAAGCTCCTACGAGCAGTACTTC
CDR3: CAISDPRTGSSYEQYF

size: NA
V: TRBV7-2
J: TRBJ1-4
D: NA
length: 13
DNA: TGTGCCAGCAGCTTAGAGAGGCATGAAAAACTGTTTTTT
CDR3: CASSLERHEKLFF

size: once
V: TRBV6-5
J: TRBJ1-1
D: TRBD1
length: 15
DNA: TGTGCCAGCAGCCCGGTGGGACAGGGGTACACTGAAGCTTTCTTT
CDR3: CASSPVGQGYTEAFF

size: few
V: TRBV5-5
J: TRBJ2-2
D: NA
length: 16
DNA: TGTGCCAGCAGCAAGTGGGGACATGGGAACACCGGGGAGCTGTTTTTT
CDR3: CASSKWGHGNTGELFF

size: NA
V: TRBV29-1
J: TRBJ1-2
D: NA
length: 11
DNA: TGCAGCGTCGCCCACACCTATGGCTACACCTTC
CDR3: CSVAHTYGYTF

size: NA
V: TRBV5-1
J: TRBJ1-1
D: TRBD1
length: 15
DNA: TGCGCCAGCACCAATCGAGGACAGGGGGACACTGAAGCTTTCTTT
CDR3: CASTNRGQGDTEAFF

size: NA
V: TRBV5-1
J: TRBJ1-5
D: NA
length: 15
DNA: TGCGCCAGCAGCGAACGCCGGGACAATTATCAGCCCCAGCATTTT
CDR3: CASSERRDNYQPQHF

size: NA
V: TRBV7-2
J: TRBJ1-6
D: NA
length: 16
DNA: TGTGCCAGCAGCTACTTAGGAGGGGATAACAATTCACCCCTCCACTTT
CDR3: CASSYLGGDNNSPLHF

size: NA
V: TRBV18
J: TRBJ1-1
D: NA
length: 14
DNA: TGTGCCAGCTCACCGGGGACACGGAACACTGAAGCTTTCTTT
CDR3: CASSPGTRNTEAFF

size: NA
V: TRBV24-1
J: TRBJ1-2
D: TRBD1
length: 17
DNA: TGTGCCACCAGTGAATCTCCAGGGGGCAGTGGGTACTATGGCTACACCTTC
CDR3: CATSESPGGSGYYGYTF

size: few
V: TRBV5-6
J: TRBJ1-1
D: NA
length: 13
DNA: TGTGCCAGCAGCGGCATATTGAGGGCTGAAGCTTTCTTT
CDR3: CASSGILRAEAFF

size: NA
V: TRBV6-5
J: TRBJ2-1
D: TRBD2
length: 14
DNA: TGTGCCAGCAGTCTAGCGGGAGAGTACAATGAGCAGTTCTTC
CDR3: CASSLAGEYNEQFF

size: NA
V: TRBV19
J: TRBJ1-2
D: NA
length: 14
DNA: TGTGCCAGTAGGCTCCCTGGGGGGAACTATGGCTACACCTTC
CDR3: CASRLPGGNYGYTF